What follows are 8 T cell receptor beta chains derived from one specimen sequenced in a study of blood T cell repertoires in COVID-19. Measured with immunoSEQ multiplex PCR; TCRdb has only the in-frame clones, and not every one. The sample includes 150,000 or so clones, over 75% seen only once; the top ten take roughly 2.9%. Sequencing input: PBMCs or T cells enriched from blood (not recorded which). These receptors came from a woman aged 45-65 years who had recovered from COVID-19.

The chain couples TRBV5-1 to TRBJ2-3; 8 bases agree with TRBD2. V dropped 0 bases and J dropped 4; count of bases not matched to a gene: 13. The CDR3 runs to 18 residues. Per the germline V gene, CDR1 is SGHRS and CDR2 is YFSETQ. CDR3 in DNA: TGCGCCAGCAGCTTGGAATCAGTTGGGACTAGACGGGCAGATACGCAGTATTTT. This sequence encodes CASSLESVGTRRADTQYF.

The chain recombines TRBV5-4 with TRBJ1-1; D remains ambiguous. Per germline, CDR1 SGHNT and CDR2 YYREEE (reference sequence). Trimming removed 4 bases from V and 4 bases from J, with 20 bases in between. This CDR3 contains 16 residues. CDR3 DNA sequence: TGTGCCAGCAGCCCAGACGGACTCCTCAGCGTCACTGAAGCTTTCTTT. Its translation is CASSPDGLLSVTEAFF.

The J gene is TRBJ2-1, the V gene TRBV6-5, with a tentative D call TRBD2 (6 bases). There are 14 residues in the CDR3. V lost 7 bases and J 7 bases, leaving 17 bases between the germline ends. In germline, CDR1 is MNHEY, CDR2 SVGAGI. As DNA, the CDR3 is TGTGCCAGCATCCGGGCCTCGGGGGAAAATGAGCAGTTCTTC. It encodes CASIRASGENEQFF.

V gene TRBV5-4 combines with J gene TRBJ2-7; 8 bases agree with TRBD1. CDR3 length: 16 residues. Germline V gene data show CDR1 as SGHNT and CDR2 as YYREEE (reference sequence). After removal of 4 bases from V and 7 bases from J, the junction contained 16 bases not matched to a gene. For the CDR3, the DNA is TGTGCCAGCAGCCCGCGCCCGCAGGGGGCAGAAGGAGAGCAGTACTTC. This codes for CASSPRPQGAEGEQYF. The full variable domain, rest sourced from reference TRBV5-4 and TRBJ2-7, is ETGVTQSPTHLIKTRGQQVTLRCSSQSGHNTVSWYQQALGQGPQFIFQYYREEENGRGNFPPRFSGLQFPNYSSELNVNALELDDSALYLCASSPRPQGAEGEQYFGPGTRLTVT.

The chain links TRBV28 to TRBJ1-1, with 8 bases matching TRBD1. This CDR3 is built from 15 residues. The germline CDR1 and CDR2 sequences are MDHEN and SYDVKM. V trimming: 6 bases; J trimming: 6 bases; junction bases outside the gene matches: 12. CDR3 DNA sequence: TGTGCCAGCAGCTCCCGGACAGGGTGGACCCCTGAAGCTTTCTTT. This sequence encodes CASSSRTGWTPEAFF.

This clone was seen just once. The CDR3 nucleotides read TGTGCCAGCAGCTTAGTCCAGGGCCTGAGCTCCTATAATTCACCCCTCCACTTT. This translates into CASSLVQGLSSYNSPLHF. The chain joins TRBV7-8 to TRBJ1-6, with a possible D match to TRBD1 (5 bases). Germline V lookup: CDR1 SGHVS, CDR2 FQNEAQ. The CDR3 runs to 18 residues. Trimming pared 1 base from V and 0 bases from J, leaving 13 bases between.

This chain uses TRBV7-9 with TRBJ2-2, with 8 bases matching TRBD1. CDR1 and CDR2 from the germline V gene are SEHNR and FQNEAQ (reference sequence). V dropped 4 bases and J dropped 3; count of bases not matched to a gene: 10. This CDR3 is built from 17 residues. DNA for the CDR3: TGTGCCAGCAGCTCGGACAGGGATGGGGCCTACACCGGGGAGCTGTTTTTT. Its protein product is CASSSDRDGAYTGELFF.

The V gene is TRBV2, the J gene TRBJ2-7, with TRBD1 matching over 7 bases. CDR3 length: 14 amino acids. V shed 4 bases, J shed 3 bases, and the junction held 6 bases outside the gene matches. Germline V CDR1 and CDR2: SNHLY, FYNNEI. Written as DNA, the CDR3 is TGTGCCAGCAGTGTAGTCCGGACAGGCTACGAGCAGTACTTC. It is translated as CASSVVRTGYEQYF.